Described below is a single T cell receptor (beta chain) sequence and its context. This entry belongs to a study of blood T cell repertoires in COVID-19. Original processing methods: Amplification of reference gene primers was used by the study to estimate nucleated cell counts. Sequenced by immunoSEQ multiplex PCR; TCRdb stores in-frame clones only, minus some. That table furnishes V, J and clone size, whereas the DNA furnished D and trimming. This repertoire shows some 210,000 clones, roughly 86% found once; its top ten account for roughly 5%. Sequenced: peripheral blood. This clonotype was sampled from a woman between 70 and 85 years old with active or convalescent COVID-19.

Here the CDR3 DNA reads TGCAGCGTTGAAGACGCCCAGGGGGCAAGGACTGAAGCTTTCTTT. This translates into CSVEDAQGARTEAFF. This chain links TRBV29-1 with TRBJ1-1; 8 positions match TRBD1. The germline CDR1 and CDR2 sequences are SQVTM and ANQGSEA. The CDR3 length is 15 residues. V shed 0 bases and J 5 bases; nucleotides not matched to a gene: 8.